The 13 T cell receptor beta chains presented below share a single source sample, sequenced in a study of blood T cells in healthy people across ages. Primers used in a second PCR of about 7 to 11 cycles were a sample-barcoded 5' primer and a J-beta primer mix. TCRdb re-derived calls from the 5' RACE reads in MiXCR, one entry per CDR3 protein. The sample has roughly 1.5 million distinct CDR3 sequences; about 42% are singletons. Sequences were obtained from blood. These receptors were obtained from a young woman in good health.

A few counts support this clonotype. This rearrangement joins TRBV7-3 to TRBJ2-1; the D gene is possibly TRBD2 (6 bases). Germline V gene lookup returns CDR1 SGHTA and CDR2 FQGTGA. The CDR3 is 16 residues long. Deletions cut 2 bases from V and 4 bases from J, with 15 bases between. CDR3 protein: CASSLSGLTGYNEQFF. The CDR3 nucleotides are TGTGCCAGCAGCTTATCGGGACTTACGGGTTACAATGAGCAGTTCTTC.

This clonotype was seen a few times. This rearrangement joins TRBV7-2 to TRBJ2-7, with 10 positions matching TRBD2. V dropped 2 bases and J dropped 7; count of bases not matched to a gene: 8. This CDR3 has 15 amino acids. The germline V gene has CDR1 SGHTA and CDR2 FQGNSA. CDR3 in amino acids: CASSLTSGNSNEQYF. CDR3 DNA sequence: TGTGCCAGCAGCTTAACTAGCGGGAATTCCAATGAGCAGTACTTC.

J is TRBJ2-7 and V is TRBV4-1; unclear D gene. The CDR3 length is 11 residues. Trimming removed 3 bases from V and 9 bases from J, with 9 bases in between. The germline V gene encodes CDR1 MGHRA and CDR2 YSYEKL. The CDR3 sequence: CASSQADAQYF. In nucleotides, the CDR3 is TGCGCCAGCAGCCAGGCAGATGCGCAGTACTTC.

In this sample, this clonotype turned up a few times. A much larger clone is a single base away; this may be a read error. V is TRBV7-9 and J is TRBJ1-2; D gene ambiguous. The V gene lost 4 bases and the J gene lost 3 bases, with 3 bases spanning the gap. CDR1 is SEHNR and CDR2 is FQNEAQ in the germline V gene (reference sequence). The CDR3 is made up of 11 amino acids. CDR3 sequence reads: CASSWDYGYTF. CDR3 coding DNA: TGTGCCAGCAGCTGGGACTATGGCTACACCTTC.

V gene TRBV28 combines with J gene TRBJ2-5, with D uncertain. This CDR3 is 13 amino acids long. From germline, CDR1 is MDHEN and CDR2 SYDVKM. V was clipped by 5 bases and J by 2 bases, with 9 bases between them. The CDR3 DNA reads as TGTGCCAGCAGTGTACATCCTCAAGAGACCCAGTACTTC. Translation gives CASSVHPQETQYF.

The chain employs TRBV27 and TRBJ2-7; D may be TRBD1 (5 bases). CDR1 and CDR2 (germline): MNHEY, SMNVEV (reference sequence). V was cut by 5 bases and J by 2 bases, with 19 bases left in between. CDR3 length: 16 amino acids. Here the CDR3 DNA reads TGTGCCAGCAGTGTGGGCAGGGTTTGGACGACCTACGAGCAGTACTTC. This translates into CASSVGRVWTTYEQYF.

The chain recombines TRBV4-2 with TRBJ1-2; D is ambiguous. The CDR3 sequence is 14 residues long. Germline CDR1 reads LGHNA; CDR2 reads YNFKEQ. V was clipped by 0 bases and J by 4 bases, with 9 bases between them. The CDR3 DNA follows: TGTGCCAGCAGCCAAGAGATGGTCCTCTATGGCTACACCTTC. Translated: CASSQEMVLYGYTF.

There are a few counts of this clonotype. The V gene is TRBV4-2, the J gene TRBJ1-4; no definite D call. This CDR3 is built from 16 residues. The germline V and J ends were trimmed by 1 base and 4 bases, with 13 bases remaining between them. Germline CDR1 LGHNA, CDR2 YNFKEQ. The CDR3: CASSQALAGINEKLFF. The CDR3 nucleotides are TGTGCCAGCAGCCAAGCTCTGGCGGGTATTAATGAAAAACTGTTTTTT.

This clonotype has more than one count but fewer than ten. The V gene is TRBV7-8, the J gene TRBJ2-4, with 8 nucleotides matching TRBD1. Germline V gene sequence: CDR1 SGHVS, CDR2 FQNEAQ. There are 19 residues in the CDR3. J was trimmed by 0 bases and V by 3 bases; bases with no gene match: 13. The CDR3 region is CASSFSRTGYSLAKNIQYF. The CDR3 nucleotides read TGTGCCAGCAGCTTCTCTAGGACAGGGTATAGTCTAGCCAAAAACATTCAGTACTTC. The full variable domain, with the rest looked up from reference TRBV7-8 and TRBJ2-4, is GAGVSQSPRYKVAKRGQDVALRCDPISGHVSLFWYQQALGQGPEFLTYFQNEAQLDKSGLPSDRFFAERPEGSVSTLKIQRTQQEDSAVYLCASSFSRTGYSLAKNIQYFGAGTRLSVL.

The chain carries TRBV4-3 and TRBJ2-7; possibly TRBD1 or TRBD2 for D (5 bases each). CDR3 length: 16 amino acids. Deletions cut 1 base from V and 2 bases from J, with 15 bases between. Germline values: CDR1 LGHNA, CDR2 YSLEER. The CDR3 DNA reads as TGCGCCAGCAGCCAAGTCTTTAGGCAGGGACCCTACGAGCAGTACTTC. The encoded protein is CASSQVFRQGPYEQYF.

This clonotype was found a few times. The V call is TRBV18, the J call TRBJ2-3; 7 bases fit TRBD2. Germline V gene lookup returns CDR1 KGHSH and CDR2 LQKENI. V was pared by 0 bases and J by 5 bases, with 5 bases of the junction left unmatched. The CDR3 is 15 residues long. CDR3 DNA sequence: TGTGCCAGCTCACCACCGGGAGGGCCGAGAGATACGCAGTATTTT. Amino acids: CASSPPGGPRDTQYF.

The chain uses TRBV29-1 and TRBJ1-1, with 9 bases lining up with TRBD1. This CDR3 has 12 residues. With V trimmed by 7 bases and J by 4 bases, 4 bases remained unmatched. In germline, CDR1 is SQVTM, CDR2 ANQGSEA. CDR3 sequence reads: CSGGTGRTEAFF. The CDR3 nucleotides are TGCAGCGGAGGGACAGGGCGCACTGAAGCTTTCTTT.

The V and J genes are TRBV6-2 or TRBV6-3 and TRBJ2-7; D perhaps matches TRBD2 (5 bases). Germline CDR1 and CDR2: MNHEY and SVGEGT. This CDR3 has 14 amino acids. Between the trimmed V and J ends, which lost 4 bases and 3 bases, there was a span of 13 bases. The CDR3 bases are TGTGCCAGCAGTTCCACGGGGATCATCTACGAGCAGTACTTC. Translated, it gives CASSSTGIIYEQYF.